These 29 T cell receptor beta chains originate from one sample sequenced in a study of blood T cell repertoires in COVID-19. Produced via immunoSEQ multiplex PCR; TCRdb's table is partial and in-frame only. The sample shows roughly 190,000 clones, around 85% of them seen only once. Sequences were obtained from peripheral blood. These receptor sequences come from a man between 25 and 39 years old with acute or convalescent COVID-19.

The chain joins TRBV27 to TRBJ1-1, with 9 bases that match TRBD1. Germline CDR1 MNHEY, CDR2 SMNVEV (reference sequence). The CDR3 totals 15 residues. With V trimmed by 3 bases and J by 4 bases, 6 bases remained unmatched. DNA of the CDR3: TGTGCCAGCAGTTTGGGACAGGGATTTGGCACTGAAGCTTTCTTT. Encoded protein: CASSLGQGFGTEAFF.

This clone was recorded a few times. The J gene is TRBJ2-7, the V gene TRBV11-1; TRBD2 agrees at 7 bases. V shed 5 bases, J shed 4 bases, and the junction held 11 bases outside the gene matches. Germline values: CDR1 SGHAT, CDR2 FQDESV (reference sequence). The CDR3 spans 15 residues. The CDR3 sequence: CASSPSGGSRYEQYF. CDR3 bases: TGTGCCAGCAGCCCGTCGGGGGGAAGCCGGTACGAGCAGTACTTC.

The V gene is TRBV19, the J gene TRBJ1-5; D remains ambiguous. V lost 7 bases to trimming and J lost 3 bases, with 16 bases between them. Germline-derived CDR1 and CDR2 are LNHDA and SQIVND (reference sequence). This CDR3 is 15 amino acids long. The CDR3 nucleotides read TGTGCCAGTACCGAAATAGATCGTTTCAATCAGCCCCAGCATTTT. Protein sequence: CASTEIDRFNQPQHF.

This chain joins TRBV13 and TRBJ2-2; D unclear. The CDR3 extends over 16 amino acids. Germline-derived CDR1 and CDR2 are PRHDT and FYEKMQ (reference sequence). With 3 bases removed from V and 6 bases from J, the gap between germline ends came to 17 bases. The DNA of the CDR3 is TGTGCCAGCAGCTTGTATTCGCGCCCCTTTGCCGGGGAGCTGTTTTTT. Translating gives CASSLYSRPFAGELFF.

The V call is TRBV6-6, the J call TRBJ2-7; the D gene is possibly TRBD2 (6 bases). This CDR3 is built from 14 residues. V was pared by 3 bases and J by 1 base, with 10 bases between. CDR1 is MNHNY, CDR2 SVGAGI, per germline (reference sequence). The CDR3 protein is CASSYPGGSYEQYF. The CDR3 DNA sequence: TGTGCCAGCAGTTATCCTGGGGGGTCCTACGAGCAGTACTTC.

The chain combines TRBV18 with TRBJ1-1, with a weak D call TRBD1 (5 bases). The V and J ends lost 6 bases and 1 base respectively, with 9 bases between them. The CDR3 loop spans 13 amino acids. Germline lookup yields CDR1 KGHSH and CDR2 LQKENI. CDR3 sequence (DNA): TGTGCCAGCTCGGAGGGACCGAACACTGAAGCTTTCTTT. It codes for CASSEGPNTEAFF.

The chain carries TRBV19 and TRBJ2-7; possibly TRBD1 for D (6 bases). Germline loops: CDR1 LNHDA, CDR2 SQIVND (reference sequence). V was trimmed by 8 bases and J by 1 base, leaving 15 bases between them. CDR3 length: 14 residues. CDR3 DNA: TGTGCCAGTGGACCGAGGGACAAATCCTACGAGCAGTACTTC. It translates to CASGPRDKSYEQYF.

The count of this clone is one. The chain joins TRBV13 to TRBJ1-3, with no clear D. CDR1 is PRHDT, CDR2 FYEKMQ, per germline (reference sequence). V was trimmed by 3 bases and J by 1 base, leaving 7 bases between them. The CDR3 has 14 residues. For the CDR3, the DNA is TGTGCCAGCAGCTTCACAGAATCTGGAAACACCATATATTTT. Protein product: CASSFTESGNTIYF.

This sequence joins TRBV24-1 and TRBJ2-2; 14 positions match TRBD2. CDR1 and CDR2 from the germline V gene are KGHDR and SFDVKD. The CDR3 extends over 17 amino acids. V lost 5 bases and J lost 1; bases outside the gene matches: 2. CDR3 residues: CATSGTSGGLNTGELFF. CDR3 in DNA: TGTGCCACCAGTGGGACTAGCGGGGGGCTGAACACCGGGGAGCTGTTTTTT.

The chain uses TRBV6-5 and TRBJ2-2, with 8 bases matching TRBD1. The junction had 0 bases not matched to a gene; V was cut back by 9 bases and J by 0 bases. The CDR3 length is 13 residues. Germline-derived CDR1 and CDR2 are MNHEY and SVGAGI. The CDR3 DNA reads TGTGCCAGGGGACAGGCGAACACCGGGGAGCTGTTTTTT. This sequence encodes CARGQANTGELFF.

The genes are TRBV12-3 or TRBV12-4 and TRBJ1-5, with D perhaps TRBD1 (5 bases). Trimming left V 3 bases short and J 4 bases short, with 7 bases between. The CDR3 consists of 13 residues. CDR3 sequence: CASSFGGNQPQHF. Written as DNA, the CDR3 is TGTGCCAGCAGTTTTGGGGGGAATCAGCCCCAGCATTTT.

The gene calls are TRBV5-1 and TRBJ1-1; no definite D call. Trimming left V 0 bases short and J 1 base short, with 13 bases between. CDR3 length equals 16 residues. The germline gives CDR1 SGHRS, CDR2 YFSETQ. The CDR3 sequence is CASSLASRVANTEAFF. CDR3 nucleotides: TGCGCCAGCAGCTTGGCCAGCCGGGTTGCGAACACTGAAGCTTTCTTT.

The rearrangement uses TRBV7-2 and TRBJ2-7; D possibly corresponds to TRBD2 (6 bases). The CDR3 totals 14 residues. Germline V gene sequence: CDR1 SGHTA, CDR2 FQGNSA. Trimming left V 2 bases short and J 7 bases short, with 15 bases between. CDR3 nucleotide sequence: TGTGCCAGCAGCTTACGCCGGGAGATGAGGGAGCAGTACTTC. This sequence encodes CASSLRREMREQYF. Supplemented by reference TRBV7-2 and TRBJ2-7, the full variable domain reads GAGVSQSPSNKVTEKGKDVELRCDPISGHTALYWYRQSLGQGLEFLIYFQGNSAPDKSGLPSDRFSAERTGGSVSTLTIQRTQQEDSAVYLCASSLRREMREQYFGPGTRLTVT.

The chain uses TRBV19 and TRBJ2-2, with TRBD2 identical over 15 bases. V lost 5 bases and J lost 7; bases outside the gene matches: 11. Germline V gene data show CDR1 as LNHDA and CDR2 as SQIVND (reference sequence). The CDR3 extends over 18 amino acids. CDR3: CASSPHGLAGGQIGELFF. CDR3 nucleotides: TGTGCCAGTAGTCCCCATGGACTAGCGGGGGGGCAAATCGGGGAGCTGTTTTTT.

The V and J genes are TRBV10-3 and TRBJ2-2; 11 nucleotides match TRBD1. The CDR3 consists of 16 residues. The V segment lost 5 bases and the J segment 4 bases; nucleotides outside the gene matches: 6. CDR1 and CDR2 (germline): ENHRY, SYGVKD. Written as DNA, the CDR3 is TGTGCCATCAGTTCCGGGACAGGGGGTAGCACCGGGGAGCTGTTTTTT. It yields the protein CAISSGTGGSTGELFF.

This chain joins TRBV9 and TRBJ2-1; D is uncertain. CDR1 and CDR2 from the germline V gene are SGDLS and YYNGEE. Trimming pared 0 bases from V and 8 bases from J, leaving 9 bases between. The CDR3 runs to 13 residues. As DNA, the CDR3 is TGTGCCAGCAGCGTAGGTTGGTCGGATGAGCAGTTCTTC. Its protein is CASSVGWSDEQFF. The full variable domain, completed using reference TRBV9 and TRBJ2-1, is DSGVTQTPKHLITATGQRVTLRCSPRSGDLSVYWYQQSLDQGLQFLIQYYNGEERAKGNILERFSAQQFPDLHSELNLSSLELGDSALYFCASSVGWSDEQFFGPGTRLTVL.

The chain combines TRBV5-4 with TRBJ1-2; 12 bases fit TRBD1. Trimming took 3 bases from V and 8 from J; bases not matched to a gene: 11. Per the germline V gene, CDR1 is SGHNT and CDR2 is YYREEE (reference sequence). This CDR3 region has 16 residues. In nucleotides, the CDR3 is TGTGCCAGCAGCTCGTCCGGGACAGGGGGCGCGGGGGGCTACACCTTC. Translating it yields CASSSSGTGGAGGYTF.

The J gene is TRBJ1-5, the V gene TRBV19, with 8 bases identical to TRBD1. The V and J ends lost 8 bases and 0 bases, in that order; junction bases with no gene match: 3. CDR3 length: 14 amino acids. Germline V CDR1 and CDR2: LNHDA, SQIVND (reference sequence). The CDR3 DNA sequence: TGTGCCAGTGGACAGGGCAATAGCAATCAGCCCCAGCATTTT. The encoded protein is CASGQGNSNQPQHF.

The rearrangement uses TRBV5-8 and TRBJ2-7; 10 bases agree with TRBD2. With V trimmed by 6 bases and J by 6 bases, 9 bases remained unmatched. CDR1 and CDR2 from the germline V gene are SGHTS and YDEGEE. This CDR3 is 14 amino acids long. CDR3 DNA: TGTGCCAGCACCGGGGGTCTAGCGGGAGTCGAGCAGTACTTC. Its protein product is CASTGGLAGVEQYF.

This chain uses TRBV10-3 with TRBJ1-2; TRBD1 is a possible D gene (5 bases). V was pared by 10 bases and J by 4 bases, with 13 bases between. The CDR3 has 12 residues. CDR1 and CDR2 from the germline V gene are ENHRY and SYGVKD. The CDR3 sequence: CATTQGGYGYTF. As DNA, the CDR3 is TGTGCCACGACTCAGGGAGGCTATGGCTACACCTTC.

V gene TRBV2 combines with J gene TRBJ1-5; D is ambiguous. The length of the CDR3 is 13 residues. The germline V and J ends were trimmed by 7 bases and 2 bases, with 9 bases remaining between them. The germline gives CDR1 SNHLY, CDR2 FYNNEI. The CDR3 loop reads CASTVAGNQPQHF. Written as DNA, the CDR3 is TGTGCCAGCACAGTGGCAGGCAATCAGCCCCAGCATTTT. The complete variable domain, with remaining parts taken from reference TRBV2 and TRBJ1-5, reads EPEVTQTPSHQVTQMGQEVILRCVPISNHLYFYWYRQILGQKVEFLVSFYNNEISEKSEIFDDQFSVERPDGSNFTLKIRSTKLEDSAMYFCASTVAGNQPQHFGDGTRLSIL.

The CDR3 reads CASSIETRSYEQYF. As DNA, the CDR3 is TGTGCCAGTAGTATCGAGACTCGATCCTACGAGCAGTACTTC. The chain employs TRBV19 and TRBJ2-7; D unclear. The germline V and J ends were trimmed by 3 bases and 1 base, with 10 bases remaining between them. CDR3 size: 14 residues. The germline V gene encodes CDR1 LNHDA and CDR2 SQIVND (reference sequence).

This chain links TRBV7-2 with TRBJ2-1; TRBD1 matches 8 bases. This CDR3 is built from 14 residues. The germline CDR1 and CDR2 sequences are SGHTA and FQGNSA. With V trimmed by 5 bases and J by 7 bases, 7 bases remained unmatched. CDR3 sequence (DNA): TGTGCCAGCAGCGCCCGGACAGGGCTTAATGAGCAGTTCTTC. The encoded protein is CASSARTGLNEQFF.

This rearrangement joins TRBV6-5 to TRBJ1-1; 7 positions agree with TRBD1. CDR3 length equals 11 residues. The germline gives CDR1 MNHEY, CDR2 SVGAGI. V gave up 6 bases and J gave up 11 bases; unmatched junction bases: 6. The CDR3 reads CASSRRGIAFF. Written as DNA, the CDR3 is TGTGCCAGCAGCCGCAGGGGGATTGCTTTCTTT.

This chain uses TRBV28 with TRBJ1-1, with D possibly TRBD1 on 6 matching bases. V gave up 6 bases and J gave up 6 bases, with 20 bases separating them. The CDR3 is 15 amino acids. The V gene's germline CDR1 is MDHEN and CDR2 SYDVKM. The CDR3 loop reads CASSAPGETGAEAFF. CDR3 DNA sequence: TGTGCCAGCAGCGCCCCAGGGGAGACGGGCGCTGAAGCTTTCTTT.

The gene calls are TRBV7-2 and TRBJ1-2, with TRBD1 matching 8 bases. Germline V gene sequence: CDR1 SGHTA, CDR2 FQGNSA. The length of the CDR3 is 15 residues. V trimming: 6 bases; J trimming: 6 bases; junction bases outside the gene matches: 12. The CDR3 DNA is TGTGCCAGCAGTCGCGCGGCCAGGGGGCCAGATGGCTACACCTTC. The encoded protein is CASSRAARGPDGYTF.

The chain is built from TRBV9 and TRBJ1-1; the match to TRBD1 covers 9 bases. The CDR3 consists of 15 residues. The junction had 5 bases not matched to a gene; V was cut back by 4 bases and J by 1 base. Per germline, CDR1 SGDLS and CDR2 YYNGEE. The CDR3 nucleotides are TGTGCCAGCAGCCCCAGGACAGGGGCGAACACTGAAGCTTTCTTT. Translated: CASSPRTGANTEAFF.

The chain is built from TRBV29-1 and TRBJ1-1, with a weak D call TRBD1 (5 bases). In germline, CDR1 is SQVTM, CDR2 ANQGSEA. V was shortened by 6 bases and J by 4 bases, with 15 bases between the two germline ends. The CDR3 extends over 13 amino acids. The CDR3 is CSVALVQGTEAFF. The CDR3, as DNA: TGCAGCGTGGCACTCGTTCAGGGCACTGAAGCTTTCTTT.

V and J are TRBV6-5 and TRBJ2-5, with 8 bases lining up with TRBD1. CDR1 and CDR2 (germline): MNHEY, SVGAGI. V lost 6 bases to trimming and J lost 5 bases; unmatched junction nucleotides: 2. This CDR3 spans 12 amino acids. The chain's CDR3 is CASSRGRETQYF. The CDR3 DNA reads as TGTGCCAGCAGCAGGGGGCGGGAGACCCAGTACTTC.